This TCR beta chain was identified in a study of T cells in Graves' hyperthyroidism and ophthalmopathy. Study-wide context: Once the initial diagnosis was made, peripheral blood was obtained before any treatment.

Study findings and constraints: Ophthalmopathy prediction by the model preceded onset by a median approximately 5.9 months. The blood repertoire included most of the expanded thyroid clonotypes above 0.001.

Out of approximately 10 ml of fresh peripheral blood came the PBMCs. V shed 2 bases and J shed 4 bases, with 7 bases lying between them. CDR1 is LGHNA and CDR2 is YSLEER in the germline V gene. The CDR3 runs to 13 residues. This clonotype was seen ten or more times. Its antigen remains unknown. RNA transcripts yielded amplified TCR beta CDR3 regions. RT-PCR in the first round (using the HTBI primer set) targeted the TCR CDR3. TCRdb passed the multiplex PCR reads through MiXCR, listing each CDR3 protein once. The sample lists 500,000 or so distinct CDR3 sequences, 15% to 20% occurring once. The clonotype comes from a woman under 30 with Graves' ophthalmopathy. The chain links TRBV4-3 to TRBJ2-3, with D possibly being TRBD2 (6 bases). The sample comprised blood. CDR3 residues: CASSQWGADTQYF. In DNA form, the CDR3 reads TGCGCCAGCAGCCAATGGGGGGCAGATACGCAGTATTTT.